This T cell receptor (beta chain) is from a study of blood T cells in healthy people across ages (dated by TCRdb to about 2015). Context from the whole study: In model experiments, roughly one uniquely barcoded TCR beta cDNA molecule per two T cells was captured by template switching. The study measured age-related changes in TCR beta repertoire diversity using deep sequencing normalized with unique cDNA molecular identifiers. The donors were split into four age groups: young (average around 17 years), middle-aged (about 40), aged (about 56) and long-lived (approximately 80). To avoid experimental bias, donors of different ages were spread randomly across the sequencing lanes. The study analyzed two additional independent replicas of 1 million unique cDNA reads from the same blood draw for two donors, one aged 18 to 30 and one aged 80 or older. What the research found in general, with its limitations: Observed TCR beta diversity correlated strongly with the percentage of naive T cells measured by flow cytometry. The long-lived group showed more naive CD4+ T cells, fewer expanded clones and increased TCR diversity than the aged group, suggesting age selection. As age increased, observed TCR beta diversity per million T cells dropped in a roughly linear way, and a significant reduction was already evident by age about 40. Because donor CMV infection status was unknown, age-related changes in expanded clonotypes were potentially confounded. Because profiling used bulk unsorted PBMCs, naive and antigen-experienced compartments could not be compared conclusively. Estimates of total diversity from one million sequenced T cells were regarded as lower bounds and underestimates.

Library construction relied on 5' RACE. The sequencing machine was an Illumina HiSeq 2500. A second roughly 7 to 11 cycle PCR used a sample-barcoded 5' primer and a J-beta primer mix. Each TCR beta cDNA molecule received a unique molecular identifier from a template-switch 5' adaptor carrying 12 random nucleotides. Each sample yielded at least 2.5 million CDR3-containing paired-end reads. First-strand cDNA synthesis was performed from all RNA using the Mint cDNA synthesis kit, with priming by a TRBC-specific oligonucleotide. After uracil-DNA glycosylase treatment, a first 18-cycle PCR used universal primers M1SS and BC2_uni_R on all cDNA. Per the original workflow: Each sample was normalized by randomly selecting 1 million high-quality reads, each carrying a distinct molecular identifier. Instead of being binned into consensus sequences, reads that shared molecular identifiers were thrown out. MiTCR, set to a Q25 quality threshold and the strictest error-elimination algorithm, was used for CDR3 identification, clonotype clustering and error correction. A nonparametric unseen species model using Euler transformation provided a lower-bound estimate of total TCR beta diversity. Using fastp trimming at Q25 and MiXCR clonotype assembly, TCRdb reanalyzed the public sequencing data and kept in-frame beta chains. Each entry merges the rows of one CDR3 protein and shows their most common DNA and genes. The V and J calls were not made by the authors but by TCRdb's processing. Within this sample are roughly 700,000 distinct CDR3 sequences, with 45% to 50% of them counted one time only. The ten largest clones add up to roughly 30% of the sample.

Donors were a few dozen systemically healthy Caucasian individuals from Russia aged about 6 to 100 years. Around 10 milliliters of peripheral blood were drawn from each donor into EDTA-treated Vacutainer tubes. PBMCs were isolated by Ficoll-Paque density-gradient centrifugation, with at least 6 million obtained per sample. Trizol reagent was used to extract total RNA from the PBMCs, yielding at least 6 micrograms per sample. The percentages of naive CD45RAhigh/CD27high T cells were determined by flow cytometry on a PBMC aliquot from every donor. The CDR3 runs 14 residues from the cysteine to the phenylalanine. Only the CDR3 DNA stays, 42 bases, in frame from base 1. V lost 1 base and J lost 2 bases; the stretch between them is 9 bases long. The germline V gene gives CDR1 as MGHRA and CDR2 as YSYEKL. As concerns this clonotype: Its specific antigen is unknown. Within one base of it there is no much larger clone, and no base qualities were kept.

The rearrangement combines TRBV4-1 with TRBJ2-7, with the D gene not clear enough to name. The receptor was derived from a woman aged 55-69 years in good health. What was sequenced was blood. The bases are TGCGCCAGCAGCCAAGTGGCCCCCACCTACGAGCAGTACTTC. Translated, this is CASSQVAPTYEQYF.